This T cell receptor beta chain was found in a study of T cells after yellow fever vaccination. V lost 6 bases and J lost 1, with 10 bases in between. The CDR3 extends over 14 amino acids. A single record per CDR3 protein comes from TCRdb applying MiXCR to the 5' RACE reads. The data contain hundreds of thousands of distinct CDR3 sequences, roughly 21% of them seen just once; the ten biggest clones take up approximately 14%. This clonotype turned up a few times. The chain joins TRBV12-3 or TRBV12-4 to TRBJ2-4; D gene unclear. This receptor was identified in a man under 40 who received the YFV17D yellow fever vaccine. The sequencing used PBMCs, collected 15 days after the yellow fever booster vaccination. The CDR3 sequence is CASRPAAAKNIQYF. The CDR3 DNA follows: TGTGCCAGCAGACCGGCCGCGGCCAAAAACATTCAGTACTTC.